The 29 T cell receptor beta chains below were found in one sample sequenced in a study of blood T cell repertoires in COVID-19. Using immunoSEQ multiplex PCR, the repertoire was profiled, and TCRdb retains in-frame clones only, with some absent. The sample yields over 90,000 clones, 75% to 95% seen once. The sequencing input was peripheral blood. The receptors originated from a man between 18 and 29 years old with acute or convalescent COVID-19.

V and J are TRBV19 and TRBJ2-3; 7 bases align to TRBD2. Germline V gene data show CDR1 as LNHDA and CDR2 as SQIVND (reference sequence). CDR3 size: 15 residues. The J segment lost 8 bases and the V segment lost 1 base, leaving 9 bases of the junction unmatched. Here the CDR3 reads CASSIVSLAVGTQYF. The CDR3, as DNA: TGTGCCAGTAGTATAGTGTCGCTAGCGGTTGGTACGCAGTATTTT.

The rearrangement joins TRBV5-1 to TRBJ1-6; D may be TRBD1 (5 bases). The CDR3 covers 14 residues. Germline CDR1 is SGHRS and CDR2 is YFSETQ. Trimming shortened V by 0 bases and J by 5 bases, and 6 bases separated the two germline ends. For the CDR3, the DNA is TGCGCCAGCAGCTTGGTAGGGGATAATTCACCCCTCCACTTT. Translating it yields CASSLVGDNSPLHF.

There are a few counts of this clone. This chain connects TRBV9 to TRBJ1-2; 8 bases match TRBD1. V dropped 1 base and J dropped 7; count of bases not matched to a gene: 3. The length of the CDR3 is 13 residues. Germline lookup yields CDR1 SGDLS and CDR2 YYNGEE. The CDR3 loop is CASSVQGASGYTF. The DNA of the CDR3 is TGTGCCAGCAGCGTACAGGGGGCGAGTGGCTACACCTTC. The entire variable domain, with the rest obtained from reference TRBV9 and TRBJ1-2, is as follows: DSGVTQTPKHLITATGQRVTLRCSPRSGDLSVYWYQQSLDQGLQFLIQYYNGEERAKGNILERFSAQQFPDLHSELNLSSLELGDSALYFCASSVQGASGYTFGSGTRLTVV.

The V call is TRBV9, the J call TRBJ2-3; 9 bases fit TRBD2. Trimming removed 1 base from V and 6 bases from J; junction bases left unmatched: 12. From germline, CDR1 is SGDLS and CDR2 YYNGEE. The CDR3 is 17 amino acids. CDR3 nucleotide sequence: TGTGCCAGCAGCGTAACCATAAGGCGGGAGGGGACGGATACGCAGTATTTT. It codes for CASSVTIRREGTDTQYF.

The CDR3 nucleotides are TGTGCCAGGGCCTATGGGGGGTCCCAGGCTGGAGCTTTCTTT. This encodes CARAYGGSQAGAFF. V and J are TRBV14 and TRBJ1-1; D may be TRBD1 (5 bases). The CDR3 sequence is 14 residues long. Germline-derived CDR1 and CDR2 are SGHDN and FVKESK. Trimming removed 9 bases at V and 10 bases at J, with 24 bases between.

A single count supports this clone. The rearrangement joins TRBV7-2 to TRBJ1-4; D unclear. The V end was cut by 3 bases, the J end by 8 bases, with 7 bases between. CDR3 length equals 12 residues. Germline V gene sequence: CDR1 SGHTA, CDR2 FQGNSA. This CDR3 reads CASSFTPEKLFF. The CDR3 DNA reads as TGTGCCAGCAGCTTCACACCAGAAAAACTGTTTTTT.

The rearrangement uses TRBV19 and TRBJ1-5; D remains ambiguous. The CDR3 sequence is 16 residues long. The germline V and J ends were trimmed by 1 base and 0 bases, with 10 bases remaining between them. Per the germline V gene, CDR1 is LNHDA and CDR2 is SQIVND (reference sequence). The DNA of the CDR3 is TGTGCCAGTAGTATAGGGGCAGGATATAGCAATCAGCCCCAGCATTTT. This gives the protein CASSIGAGYSNQPQHF.

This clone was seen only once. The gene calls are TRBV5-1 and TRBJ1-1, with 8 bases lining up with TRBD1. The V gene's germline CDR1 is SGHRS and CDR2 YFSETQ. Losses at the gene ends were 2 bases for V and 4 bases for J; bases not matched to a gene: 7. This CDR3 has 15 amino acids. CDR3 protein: CASSLWTGKGTEAFF. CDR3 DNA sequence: TGCGCCAGCAGCTTATGGACAGGGAAGGGCACTGAAGCTTTCTTT.

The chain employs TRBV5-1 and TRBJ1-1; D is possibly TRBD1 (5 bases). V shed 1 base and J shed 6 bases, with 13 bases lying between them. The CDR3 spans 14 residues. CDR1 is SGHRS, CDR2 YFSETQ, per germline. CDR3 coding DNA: TGCGCCAGCAGCTTGCCCGACAGAACGGCTGAAGCTTTCTTT. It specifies CASSLPDRTAEAFF.

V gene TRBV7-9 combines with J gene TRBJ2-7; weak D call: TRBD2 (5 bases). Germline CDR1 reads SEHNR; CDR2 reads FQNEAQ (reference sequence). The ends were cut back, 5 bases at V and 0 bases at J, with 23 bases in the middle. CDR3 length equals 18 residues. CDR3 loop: CASSLGAEGELYSYEQYF. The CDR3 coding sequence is TGTGCCAGCAGCCTGGGCGCCGAGGGAGAACTATACTCCTACGAGCAGTACTTC. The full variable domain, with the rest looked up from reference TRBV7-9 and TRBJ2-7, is DTGVSQNPRHKITKRGQNVTFRCDPISEHNRLYWYRQTLGQGPEFLTYFQNEAQLEKSRLLSDRFSAERPKGSFSTLEIQRTEQGDSAMYLCASSLGAEGELYSYEQYFGPGTRLTVT.

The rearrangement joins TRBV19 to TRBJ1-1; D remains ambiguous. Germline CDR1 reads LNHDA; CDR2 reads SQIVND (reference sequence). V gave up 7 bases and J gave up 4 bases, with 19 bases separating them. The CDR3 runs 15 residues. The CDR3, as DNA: TGTGCCAGTACCGATCTGGATGGAGTAGGCACTGAAGCTTTCTTT. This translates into CASTDLDGVGTEAFF.

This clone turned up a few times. CDR3 loop: CASSPSGQGNTEAFF. The CDR3 DNA sequence: TGTGCCAGCTCACCATCGGGACAGGGGAACACTGAAGCTTTCTTT. The chain couples TRBV18 to TRBJ1-1; 9 bases map to TRBD1. V was pared by 2 bases and J by 1 base, with 2 bases of the junction left unmatched. This CDR3 has 15 amino acids. CDR1 is KGHSH and CDR2 is LQKENI in the germline V gene. The full variable domain, rest sourced from reference TRBV18 and TRBJ1-1, is NAGVMQNPRHLVRRRGQEARLRCSPMKGHSHVYWYRQLPEEGLKFMVYLQKENIIDESGMPKERFSAEFPKEGPSILRIQQVVRGDSAAYFCASSPSGQGNTEAFFGQGTRLTVV.

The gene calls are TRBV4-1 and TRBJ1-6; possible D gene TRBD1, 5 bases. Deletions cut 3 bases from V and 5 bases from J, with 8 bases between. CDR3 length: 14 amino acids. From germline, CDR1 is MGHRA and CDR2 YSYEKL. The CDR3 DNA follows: TGCGCCAGCAGCCATACAGGAAATAATTCACCCCTCCACTTT. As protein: CASSHTGNNSPLHF.

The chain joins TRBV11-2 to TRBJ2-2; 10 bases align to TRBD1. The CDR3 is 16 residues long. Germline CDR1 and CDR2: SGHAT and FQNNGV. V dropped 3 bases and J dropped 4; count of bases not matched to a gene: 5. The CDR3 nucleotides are TGTGCCAGCAGCTTGCCGGGACAGGGGATCACCGGGGAGCTGTTTTTT. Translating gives CASSLPGQGITGELFF.

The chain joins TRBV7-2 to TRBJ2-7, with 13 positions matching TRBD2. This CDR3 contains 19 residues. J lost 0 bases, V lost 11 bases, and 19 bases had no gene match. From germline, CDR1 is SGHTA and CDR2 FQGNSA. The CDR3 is CAASTRRLAGGLASYEQYF. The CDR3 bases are TGTGCCGCTAGTACTCGAAGACTAGCGGGAGGACTTGCCTCCTACGAGCAGTACTTC. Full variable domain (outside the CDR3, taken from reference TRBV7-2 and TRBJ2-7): GAGVSQSPSNKVTEKGKDVELRCDPISGHTALYWYRQSLGQGLEFLIYFQGNSAPDKSGLPSDRFSAERTGGSVSTLTIQRTQQEDSAVYLCAASTRRLAGGLASYEQYFGPGTRLTVT.

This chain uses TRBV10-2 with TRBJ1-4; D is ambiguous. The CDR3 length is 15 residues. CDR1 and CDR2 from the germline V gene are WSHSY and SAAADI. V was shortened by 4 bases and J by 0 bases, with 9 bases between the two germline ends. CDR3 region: CASSVTAATNEKLFF. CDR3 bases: TGCGCCAGCAGTGTCACAGCCGCAACTAATGAAAAACTGTTTTTT.

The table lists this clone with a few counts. This chain's CDR3 is CACGQRPNQPQHF. The DNA of the CDR3 is TGTGCCTGCGGACAAAGGCCCAATCAGCCCCAGCATTTT. The chain has TRBV30 and TRBJ1-5; perhaps TRBD1 as D (5 bases). CDR3 length equals 13 residues. Germline CDR1 and CDR2: GTSNPN and SVGIG (reference sequence). The V and J ends lost 6 bases and 3 bases respectively, with 12 bases between them.

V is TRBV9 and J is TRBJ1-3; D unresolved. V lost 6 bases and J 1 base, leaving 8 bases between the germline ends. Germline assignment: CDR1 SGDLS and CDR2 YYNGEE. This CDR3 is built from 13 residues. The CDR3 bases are TGTGCCAGCACAACGGGATCTGGAAACACCATATATTTT. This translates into CASTTGSGNTIYF.

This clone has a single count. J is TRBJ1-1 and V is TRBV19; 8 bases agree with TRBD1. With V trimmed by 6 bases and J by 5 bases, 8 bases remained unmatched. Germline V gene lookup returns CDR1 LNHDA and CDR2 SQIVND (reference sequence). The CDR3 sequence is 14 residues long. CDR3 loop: CASRTITGGTEAFF. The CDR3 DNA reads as TGTGCCAGTAGGACCATCACAGGGGGAACTGAAGCTTTCTTT.

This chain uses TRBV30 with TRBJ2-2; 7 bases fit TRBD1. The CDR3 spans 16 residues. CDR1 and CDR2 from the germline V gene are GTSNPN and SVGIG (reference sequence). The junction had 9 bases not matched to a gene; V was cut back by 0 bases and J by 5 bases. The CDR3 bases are TGTGCCTGGAGTGTACACAGGGGAGAGGGGACCGGGGAGCTGTTTTTT. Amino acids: CAWSVHRGEGTGELFF.

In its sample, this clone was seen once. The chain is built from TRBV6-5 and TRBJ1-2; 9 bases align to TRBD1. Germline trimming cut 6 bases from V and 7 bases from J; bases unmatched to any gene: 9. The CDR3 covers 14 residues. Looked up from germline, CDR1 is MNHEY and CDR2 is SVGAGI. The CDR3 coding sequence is TGTGCCAGCAGCATAACAGGGGGCGGGTTTGGCTACACCTTC. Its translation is CASSITGGGFGYTF.

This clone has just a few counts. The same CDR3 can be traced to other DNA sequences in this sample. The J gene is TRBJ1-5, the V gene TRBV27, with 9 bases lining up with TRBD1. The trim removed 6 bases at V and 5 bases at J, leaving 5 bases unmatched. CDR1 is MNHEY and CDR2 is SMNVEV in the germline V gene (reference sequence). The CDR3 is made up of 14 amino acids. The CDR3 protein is CASRSGTGHQPQHF. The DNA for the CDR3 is TGTGCCAGCAGGTCCGGGACAGGGCATCAGCCCCAGCATTTT.

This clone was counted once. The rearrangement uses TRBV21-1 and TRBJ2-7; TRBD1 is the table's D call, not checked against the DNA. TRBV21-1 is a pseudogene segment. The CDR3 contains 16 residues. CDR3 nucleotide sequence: TGTGCCAGCAGATCCCTTGCAGGGTTTATAACCAACGAGCAGTACTTC. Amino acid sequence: CASRSLAGFITNEQYF.

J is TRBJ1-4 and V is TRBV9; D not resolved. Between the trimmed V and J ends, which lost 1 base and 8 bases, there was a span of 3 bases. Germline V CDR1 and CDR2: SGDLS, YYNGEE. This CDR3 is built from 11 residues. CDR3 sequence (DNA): TGTGCCAGCAGCGTACGGGAAAAACTGTTTTTT. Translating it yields CASSVREKLFF.

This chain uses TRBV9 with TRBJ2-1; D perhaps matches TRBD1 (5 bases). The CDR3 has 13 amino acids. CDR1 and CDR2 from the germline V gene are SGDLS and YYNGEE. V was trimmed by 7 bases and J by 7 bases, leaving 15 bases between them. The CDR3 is CASGADFPNEQFF. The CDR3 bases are TGTGCCAGCGGGGCGGATTTCCCGAATGAGCAGTTCTTC.

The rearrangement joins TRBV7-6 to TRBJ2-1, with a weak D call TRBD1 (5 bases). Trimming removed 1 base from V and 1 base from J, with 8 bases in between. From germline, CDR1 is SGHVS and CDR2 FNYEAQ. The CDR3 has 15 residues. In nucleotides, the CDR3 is TGTGCCAGCAGCTTAGGTAGGGGATCCTACAATGAGCAGTTCTTC. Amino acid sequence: CASSLGRGSYNEQFF.

CDR3 sequence: CASRLRLAGPKSEQFF. In nucleotides, the CDR3 is TGTGCCAGCAGACTGAGGCTAGCGGGGCCCAAAAGCGAGCAGTTCTTC. The chain combines TRBV7-9 with TRBJ2-1, with 9 positions matching TRBD2. J lost 10 bases, V lost 6 bases, and 16 bases had no gene match. Germline CDR1 SEHNR, CDR2 FQNEAQ (reference sequence). The length of the CDR3 is 16 residues. Supplemented by reference TRBV7-9 and TRBJ2-1, the full variable domain reads DTGVSQNPRHKITKRGQNVTFRCDPISEHNRLYWYRQTLGQGPEFLTYFQNEAQLEKSRLLSDRFSAERPKGSFSTLEIQRTEQGDSAMYLCASRLRLAGPKSEQFFGPGTRLTVL.

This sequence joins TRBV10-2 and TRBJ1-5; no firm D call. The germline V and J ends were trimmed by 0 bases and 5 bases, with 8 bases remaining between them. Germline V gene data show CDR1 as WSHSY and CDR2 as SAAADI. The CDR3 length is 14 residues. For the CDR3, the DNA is TGCGCCAGCAGTGAGTCGACGGACTATCAGCCCCAGCATTTT. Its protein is CASSESTDYQPQHF.

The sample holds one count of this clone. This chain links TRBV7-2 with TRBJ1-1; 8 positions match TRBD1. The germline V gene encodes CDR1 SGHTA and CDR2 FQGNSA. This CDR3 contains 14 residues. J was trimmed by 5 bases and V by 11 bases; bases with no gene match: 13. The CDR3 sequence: CACRVTGAGTEAFF. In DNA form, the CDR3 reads TGTGCCTGCCGCGTGACAGGGGCCGGGACTGAAGCTTTCTTT.